This T cell receptor (beta chain) was sequenced for a study of T cells in tuberculosis. As for the study in general: The T cells targeted glucose monomycolate, a mycobacterial lipid, via CD1B.

Tuberculin skin test and IGRA determined adolescents' latent tuberculosis status at entry. On average around 100,000 T cells per donor were immunosequenced. The CDR3 has 16 residues. V was pared by 3 bases and J by 4 bases, with 11 bases of the junction left unmatched. The germline CDR1 and CDR2 sequences are MGHRA and YSYEKL. The table came from immunoSEQ multiplex PCR; TCRdb's copy has only in-frame clones and leaves some out. The sample lists some 34,000 clones; roughly 92% were seen once. The sample consisted of PBMCs. The clonotype was recovered from a donor aged 5 to 30 with latent tuberculosis or without tuberculosis infection. V is TRBV4-1 and J is TRBJ1-2, with 7 bases aligning to TRBD1. The CDR3 spells CASSQPGQKRIYGYTF. The DNA of the CDR3 is TGCGCCAGCAGCCAGCCGGGACAGAAAAGAATCTATGGCTACACCTTC.